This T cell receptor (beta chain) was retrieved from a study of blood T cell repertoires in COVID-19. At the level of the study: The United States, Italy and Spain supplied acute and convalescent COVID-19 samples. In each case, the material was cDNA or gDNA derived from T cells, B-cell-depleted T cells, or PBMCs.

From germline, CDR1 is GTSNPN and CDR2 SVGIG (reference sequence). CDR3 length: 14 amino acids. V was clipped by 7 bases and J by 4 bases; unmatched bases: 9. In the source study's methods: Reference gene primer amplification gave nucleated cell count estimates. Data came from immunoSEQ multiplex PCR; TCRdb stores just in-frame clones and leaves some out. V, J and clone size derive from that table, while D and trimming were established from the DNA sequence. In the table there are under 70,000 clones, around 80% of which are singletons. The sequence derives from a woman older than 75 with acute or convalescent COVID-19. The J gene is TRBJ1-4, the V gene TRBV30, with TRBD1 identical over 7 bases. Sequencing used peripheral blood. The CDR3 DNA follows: TGTGCCTATTTAAAACAGGGGAATAATGAAAAACTGTTTTTT. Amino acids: CAYLKQGNNEKLFF.